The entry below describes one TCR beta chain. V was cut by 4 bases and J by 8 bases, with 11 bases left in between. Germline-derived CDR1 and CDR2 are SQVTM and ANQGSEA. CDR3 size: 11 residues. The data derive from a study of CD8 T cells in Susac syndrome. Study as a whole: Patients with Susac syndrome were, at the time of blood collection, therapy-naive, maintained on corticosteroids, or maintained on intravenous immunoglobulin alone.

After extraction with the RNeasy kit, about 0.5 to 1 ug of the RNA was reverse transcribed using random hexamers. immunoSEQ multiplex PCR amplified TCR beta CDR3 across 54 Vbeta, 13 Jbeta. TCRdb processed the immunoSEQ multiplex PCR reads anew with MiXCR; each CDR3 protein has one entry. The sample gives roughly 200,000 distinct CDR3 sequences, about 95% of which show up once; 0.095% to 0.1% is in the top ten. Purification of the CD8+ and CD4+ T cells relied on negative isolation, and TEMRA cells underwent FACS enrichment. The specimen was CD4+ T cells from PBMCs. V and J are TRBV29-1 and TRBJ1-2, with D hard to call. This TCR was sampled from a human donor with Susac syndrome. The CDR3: CSVVRAGGYTF. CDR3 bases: TGCAGCGTTGTCCGGGCAGGAGGCTACACCTTC. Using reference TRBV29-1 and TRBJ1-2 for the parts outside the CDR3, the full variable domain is SAVISQKPSRDICQRGTSLTIQCQVDSQVTMMFWYRQQPGQSLTLIATANQGSEATYESGFVIDKFPISRPNLTFSTLTVSNMSPEDSSIYLCSVVRAGGYTFGSGTRLTVV.